This T cell receptor (beta chain) appears in the sequencing data of a study of T cell repertoires in cytomegalovirus infection. Study as a whole: Indications came from public TCR beta signatures; they pointed to CMV infection and to a matching HLA type. Study-level findings and limits: In two of eight donors, the top clonotype was HLA-C-restricted CMV-specific. CMV carriers having the relevant HLA were flagged by cumulative public TCR beta family frequency.

TCRdb processed the reads anew with MiXCR; each CDR3 protein has one entry. The top ten hold more than 10% of the sample, which has over 300,000 distinct CDR3 sequences, roughly 16% seen once. In regard to this clonotype: Its antigen is undetermined.

Between the trimmed V and J ends, which lost 0 bases and 6 bases, there was a span of 6 bases. The CDR3 sequence is 12 residues long. Germline V gene lookup returns CDR1 SEHNR and CDR2 FQNEAQ (reference sequence). The gene calls are TRBV7-9 and TRBJ2-7; no clear D gene. The specimen sequenced was PBMCs. The TCR was taken from a human donor in good health (CMV status not recorded). Some clones in this sample may be carry-over from other donors' samples. The CDR3 nucleotides read TGTGCCAGCAGCTTAGCGGGCGGCGAGCAGTACTTC. Amino acids: CASSLAGGEQYF. Full variable domain (rest looked up from reference TRBV7-9 and TRBJ2-7): DTGVSQNPRHKITKRGQNVTFRCDPISEHNRLYWYRQTLGQGPEFLTYFQNEAQLEKSRLLSDRFSAERPKGSFSTLEIQRTEQGDSAMYLCASSLAGGEQYFGPGTRLTVT.